A selection of T cell receptor beta chains follows, all from one sample in a study of blood T cell repertoires in COVID-19. Generated by immunoSEQ multiplex PCR, the TCRdb table keeps only in-frame clones and is missing some. The data show about 310,000 clones, around 91% seen once. Sequenced input: peripheral blood. These receptors all stem from a woman aged 40 to 50 with COVID-19, enrolled during active disease. Both conserved end residues are part of each CDR3. A D gene is named only where the DNA matches it firmly. Where a row states a size, it is once, few, many or the class of an expanded clone; other rows omit it.

CDR3 | DNA | V | size | D | J
CSAGGAGELFF | TGCAGTGCCGGGGGGGCCGGGGAGCTGTTTTTT | TRBV20-1 | . | TRBD2 | TRBJ2-2
CAITGRGADSGANVLTF | TGTGCCATCACTGGACGGGGAGCGGACTCTGGGGCCAACGTCCTGACTTTC | TRBV10-3 | . | . | TRBJ2-6
CASSPWSRGNEQFF | TGTGCCAGCAGCCCTTGGTCACGAGGCAATGAGCAGTTCTTC | TRBV9 | . | . | TRBJ2-1
CASSFAGMSYEQYF | TGTGCCAGCAGCTTTGCAGGGATGTCCTACGAGCAGTACTTC | TRBV11-1 | . | . | TRBJ2-7
CASSQVNQAQGDYGYTF | TGCGCCAGCAGCCAAGTTAACCAGGCACAAGGCGACTATGGCTACACCTTC | TRBV4-1 | . | . | TRBJ1-2
CASSPRSVGAGGANVLTF | TGCGCCAGCAGCCCCCGAAGCGTAGGGGCAGGTGGGGCCAACGTCCTGACTTTC | TRBV4-3 | . | . | TRBJ2-6
CASSLWRGEKLFF | TGCGCCAGCAGCCTCTGGCGAGGTGAGAAACTGTTTTTT | TRBV4-3 | . | . | TRBJ1-4
CASSSGGYTEAFF | TGTGCCAGCAGCTCAGGGGGCTACACTGAAGCTTTCTTT | TRBV6-1 | . | TRBD1 | TRBJ1-1
CAISGDSYEQYF | TGTGCCATCAGCGGGGACTCCTACGAGCAGTACTTC | TRBV10-3 | . | . | TRBJ2-7
CASRPGTVAYEQYF | TGTGCCAGCAGGCCCGGGACAGTAGCCTACGAGCAGTACTTC | TRBV6-6 | few | TRBD1 | TRBJ2-7
CASSQGIRSGSDAFF | TGCGCCAGCAGCCAAGGGATTAGGAGCGGGTCCGACGCTTTCTTT | TRBV4-3 | . | . | TRBJ1-1
CASSKEAYRDGTSNTGELFF | TGTGCCAGCAGCAAAGAGGCGTACCGGGACGGGACTTCGAACACCGGGGAGCTGTTTTTT | TRBV21-1 | . | . | TRBJ2-2
CASSYSAGTGVDTQYF | TGTGCCAGCAGTTACTCGGCGGGGACAGGGGTCGATACGCAGTATTTT | TRBV6-5 | . | TRBD1 | TRBJ2-3
CASSFGTGAYSPLHF | TGTGCCAGCAGTTTCGGGACAGGGGCCTATTCACCCCTCCACTTT | TRBV27 | . | TRBD1 | TRBJ1-6
CASSLPRGHQSWF | TGTGCCAGCAGTTTACCTCGGGGACACCAAAGTTGGTTC | TRBV28 | . | . | TRBJ2-7
CASSRGQSYYEQYF | TGTGCCAGCAGCCGGGGACAGAGCTACTACGAGCAGTACTTC | TRBV6-2/TRBV6-3 | . | TRBD1 | TRBJ2-7
CAWRRVGTDTQYF | TGTGCCTGGAGACGCGTCGGCACAGATACGCAGTATTTT | TRBV30 | . | . | TRBJ2-3
CASSLEGHRHYF | TGTGCCAGCAGTTTAGAGGGCCATCGTCACTATTTT | TRBV28 | . | . | TRBJ2-3
CASSSTGPFEKLFF | TGTGCCAGCAGCTCGACAGGGCCCTTCGAAAAACTGTTTTTT | TRBV5-4 | . | TRBD1 | TRBJ1-4
CAWSVFRGTEAFF | TGTGCCTGGAGTGTATTCAGGGGCACTGAAGCTTTCTTT | TRBV30 | . | . | TRBJ1-1
CASSVYRAGANVLTF | TGTGCCAGCAGCGTATACAGGGCTGGGGCCAACGTCCTGACTTTC | TRBV9 | . | . | TRBJ2-6
CASGPTGGGMNTEAFF | TGTGCTAGTGGTCCCACGGGGGGGGGTATGAACACTGAAGCTTTCTTT | TRBV12-5 | . | . | TRBJ1-1
CASSDRGRGYTF | TGTGCCAGCAGCGACAGGGGGCGCGGCTACACCTTC | TRBV7-2 | . | TRBD1 | TRBJ1-2
CSVGDRDKTYEQYF | TGCAGCGTTGGAGACCGGGACAAGACCTACGAGCAGTACTTC | TRBV29-1 | once | . | TRBJ2-7
CASSPGTSGGNTDTQYF | TGCGCCAGCAGCCCCGGGACTAGCGGGGGGAACACAGATACGCAGTATTTT | TRBV5-1 | once | TRBD2 | TRBJ2-3
CASSPRFTGELFF | TGTGCCAGCAGCCCCCGGTTCACCGGGGAGCTGTTTTTT | TRBV11-2 | . | . | TRBJ2-2
CASSQGDSNTEAFF | TGTGCCAGCAGCCAAGGTGACAGCAACACTGAAGCTTTCTTT | TRBV3-1/TRBV3-2 | . | . | TRBJ1-1
CASSPNGITYEQYF | TGTGCCAGCAGCCCTAACGGGATTACCTACGAGCAGTACTTC | TRBV9 | . | . | TRBJ2-7
CASSFPRGDRALNTEAFF | TGTGCCAGCAGCTTCCCCAGGGGGGACAGGGCGTTGAACACTGAAGCTTTCTTT | TRBV5-4 | . | TRBD1 | TRBJ1-1
CASSRGQGGTEAFF | TGTGCCAGCAGCCGGGGACAGGGGGGCACTGAAGCTTTCTTT | TRBV3-1/TRBV3-2 | . | TRBD1 | TRBJ1-1
CAWSGQGLREKLFF | TGTGCCTGGAGTGGACAGGGGCTACGAGAAAAACTGTTTTTT | TRBV30 | once | TRBD1 | TRBJ1-4
CASSGAGGTDTQYF | TGCGCCAGCAGCGGGGCGGGAGGCACAGATACGCAGTATTTT | TRBV5-1 | . | TRBD2 | TRBJ2-3
CAISEFSTNEKLFF | TGTGCCATCAGTGAGTTTAGTACTAATGAAAAACTGTTTTTT | TRBV10-3 | once | . | TRBJ1-4
CASSTASGSSYEQYF | TGTGCCAGTAGTACCGCGAGCGGGAGCTCCTACGAGCAGTACTTC | TRBV19 | . | TRBD2 | TRBJ2-7
CASSPSPGGETQYF | TGTGCCAGCTCACCCTCCCCCGGGGGAGAGACCCAGTACTTC | TRBV18 | . | . | TRBJ2-5
CASTKPGGSAQEGNTEAFF | TGTGCCAGCACTAAACCAGGGGGCTCTGCCCAGGAGGGGAACACTGAAGCTTTCTTT | TRBV28 | . | TRBD1 | TRBJ1-1
CASSQVGVGLAGVEQFF | TGTGCCAGCAGCCAAGTCGGGGTCGGACTAGCGGGAGTTGAGCAGTTCTTC | TRBV3-1/TRBV3-2 | . | TRBD2 | TRBJ2-1
CASSQDWDRDRGPGANVLTF | TGTGCCAGCAGCCAAGATTGGGACCGGGACAGGGGGCCTGGGGCCAACGTCCTGACTTTC | TRBV14 | . | TRBD1 | TRBJ2-6
CATATGTGRVGSPLHF | TGTGCCACCGCGACCGGGACAGGGAGAGTTGGGTCACCCCTCCACTTT | TRBV28 | few | TRBD1 | TRBJ1-6
CASSSGGASETQYF | TGCGCCAGCAGCAGCGGGGGGGCCTCAGAGACCCAGTACTTC | TRBV5-1 | . | TRBD2 | TRBJ2-5
CASSHVWSGGGTGELFF | TGCGCCAGCAGCCACGTTTGGAGCGGGGGGGGAACCGGGGAGCTGTTTTTT | TRBV4-1 | . | TRBD2 | TRBJ2-2
CASSMGRGYQPQHF | TGTGCCAGTAGTATGGGCAGGGGGTATCAGCCCCAGCATTTT | TRBV19 | . | TRBD1 | TRBJ1-5
CASSPHPGQGVGETQYF | TGTGCCAGCAGCCCGCACCCGGGACAGGGGGTGGGGGAGACCCAGTACTTC | TRBV9 | . | TRBD1 | TRBJ2-5
CASSLDRVNTEAFF | TGCGCCAGCAGCTTGGACAGGGTGAACACTGAAGCTTTCTTT | TRBV5-1 | . | . | TRBJ1-1
CASTTSHGELFF | TGTGCCAGTACCACATCCCACGGGGAGCTGTTTTTT | TRBV19 | . | . | TRBJ2-2
CASSSRGGHAPEKLFF | TGCGCCAGCAGCTCCCGCGGGGGCCACGCGCCTGAAAAACTGTTTTTT | TRBV5-1 | . | . | TRBJ1-4
CASSLLNFWDSSSQPQHF | TGTGCCAGCAGCTTATTAAATTTTTGGGACAGCTCATCCCAGCCCCAGCATTTT | TRBV7-9 | . | TRBD1 | TRBJ1-5
CASATGTNEKLFF | TGTGCCAGCGCCACAGGAACTAATGAAAAACTGTTTTTT | TRBV28 | . | . | TRBJ1-4